This TCR beta chain was recovered during a study of T cells in Graves' hyperthyroidism and ophthalmopathy. Study in general: Peripheral blood was taken when the disease was first diagnosed, before any treatment began.

Stable Graves' hyperthyroidism denoted no ophthalmopathy progression over 18 months. The PBMCs studied were ones that came from roughly 9.1 ml fresh peripheral blood. V dropped 4 bases and J dropped 1 base, with 15 bases sitting between them. CDR1 is SGHRS, CDR2 YFSETQ, per germline. The CDR3 spans 15 residues. Template material for amplifying TCR beta CDR3 regions consisted of RNA transcripts. The HTBI primer set served for first-round RT-PCR of the TCR CDR3. A single record per CDR3 protein comes from TCRdb applying MiXCR to the multiplex PCR reads. The sample holds 92,000 or so distinct CDR3 sequences, about half seen once. Ten or more counts support this clonotype. The antigen is unknown. Study-wide results and limits: With a median lead of roughly 6.8 months before onset, the model predicted ophthalmopathy.

Sequenced: blood. The receptor comes from a woman in her thirties or forties with Graves' hyperthyroidism. The chain combines TRBV5-1 with TRBJ2-7; D remains ambiguous. CDR3 in amino acids: CASSDDGRTSYEQYF. DNA for the CDR3: TGCGCCAGCAGCGACGATGGACGCACGTCCTACGAGCAGTACTTC.